The T cell receptor beta chain under discussion was sequenced for a study of radiotherapy plus CTLA-4 blockade in lung cancer. Findings and caveats of the study: Among blood TCR repertoires after radiotherapy plus ipilimumab, tumor-derived clones expanded.

Only one count was recorded for this clone. Its antigen is unidentified. The method was immunoSEQ multiplex PCR; TCRdb's version includes in-frame clones alone and lacks a portion of them. Of tens of thousands of clones listed, around nine tenths are singletons. V lost 4 bases and J 0 bases, leaving 11 bases between the germline ends. The germline V gene encodes CDR1 MNHNY and CDR2 SVGAGI (reference sequence). The CDR3 spans 15 residues. Chemo-refractory metastatic non-small-cell lung cancer patients received focal radiation with ipilimumab CTLA-4 blockade. The material was peripheral blood, obtained from a patient treated with radiotherapy plus ipilimumab. The chain carries TRBV6-6 and TRBJ2-3; D uncertain. The receptor's source is a human donor with non-small cell lung cancer that progressed on radiotherapy plus ipilimumab. In DNA form, the CDR3 reads TGTGCCAGCAGTTCCCTTTTGGCCAGCACAGATACGCAGTATTTT. It translates to CASSSLLASTDTQYF.